These 20 T cell receptor beta chains were sequenced from one sample in a study of cytomegalovirus exposure and HLA in healthy donors (TCRdb year 2017). Library creation used the immunoSEQ multiplex PCR assay. TCRdb carries this immuneACCESS record with in-frame sequences only. Its versions omit some clonotypes, under half of them owing to an unresolved V gene in the studies checked, with the rest unexplained. This sample has roughly 310,000 clones in its table, and 88% of those were observed once. Around 0.88% of the sample goes to the ten largest clones. The sequenced material came from PBMCs. The receptors were sampled from a man in his thirties or forties in good health and CMV-seronegative.

The V and J genes are TRBV27 and TRBJ2-7; 7 bases fit TRBD2. The V gene's germline CDR1 is MNHEY and CDR2 SMNVEV (reference sequence). J gave up 2 bases and V 5 bases, and 6 bases lay outside the gene matches. The CDR3 has 14 residues. CDR3 sequence: CASSLSRGAYEQYF. For the CDR3, the DNA is TGTGCCAGCAGTCTCAGTCGGGGGGCCTACGAGCAGTACTTC.

This chain uses TRBV6-5 with TRBJ1-5; TRBD1 matches at 8 bases. Per germline, CDR1 MNHEY and CDR2 SVGAGI. The CDR3 has 14 residues. With 6 bases clipped from V and 9 bases from J, the junction kept 10 bases outside the gene matches. The DNA of the CDR3 is TGTGCCAGCAGCGAGACAGGGGCCATCGGGCCCCAGCATTTT. It translates to CASSETGAIGPQHF.

The chain recombines TRBV28 with TRBJ1-1, with a possible D match to TRBD1 (6 bases). CDR1 and CDR2 from the germline V gene are MDHEN and SYDVKM. V gave up 4 bases and J gave up 1 base, with 16 bases separating them. The CDR3 has 16 residues. The CDR3 sequence: CASSWTAIMANTEAFF. CDR3 nucleotide sequence: TGTGCCAGCAGTTGGACAGCAATAATGGCGAACACTGAAGCTTTCTTT.

The V gene is TRBV5-1, the J gene TRBJ2-7; 11 positions agree with TRBD2. Germline CDR1 SGHRS, CDR2 YFSETQ. The CDR3 spans 16 residues. V lost 4 bases to trimming and J lost 2 bases; unmatched junction nucleotides: 8. In DNA, the CDR3 is TGCGCCAGCAGCCCCTCCGGGACTAGCGGCCCCTACGAGCAGTACTTC. This gives the protein CASSPSGTSGPYEQYF.

The rearrangement links TRBV11-2 to TRBJ2-3; the match to TRBD2 covers 9 bases. CDR1 SGHAT and CDR2 FQNNGV come from the germline V gene. The CDR3 has 18 amino acids. V lost 1 base and J lost 1; bases outside the gene matches: 9. The chain's CDR3 is CASSLVFGSSGGTDTQYF. DNA for the CDR3: TGTGCCAGCAGCTTAGTTTTTGGTTCTAGCGGGGGCACAGATACGCAGTATTTT.

This sequence joins TRBV7-6 and TRBJ2-1; 8 bases match TRBD1. Unmatched junction bases numbered 4, after V lost 1 base and J lost 2 bases. Germline V CDR1 and CDR2: SGHVS, FNYEAQ. The CDR3 length is 16 residues. The chain's CDR3 is CASSLEAGGAYNEQFF. Here the CDR3 DNA reads TGTGCCAGCAGCTTAGAGGCAGGGGGCGCCTACAATGAGCAGTTCTTC.

The chain carries TRBV5-4 and TRBJ1-3, with 9 bases fitting TRBD1. The CDR3 runs 17 residues. CDR1 and CDR2 from the germline V gene are SGHNT and YYREEE (reference sequence). Trimming took 0 bases from V and 0 from J; bases not matched to a gene: 4. The CDR3 DNA reads TGTGCCAGCAGCTTGGGCGGACAGGGGCCCTCTGGAAACACCATATATTTT. Translation gives CASSLGGQGPSGNTIYF.

This chain connects TRBV5-4 to TRBJ2-7, with 10 bases that match TRBD2. V lost 0 bases and J lost 6; bases outside the gene matches: 6. Germline-derived CDR1 and CDR2 are SGHNT and YYREEE (reference sequence). The CDR3 sequence is 15 residues long. DNA of the CDR3: TGTGCCAGCAGCTTGGCGGCTAGCGGGGGTCGCGAGCAGTACTTC. Protein sequence: CASSLAASGGREQYF.

This chain connects TRBV29-1 to TRBJ1-1; TRBD1 is a possible D gene (5 bases). CDR3 length: 13 residues. Trimming left V 5 bases short and J 3 bases short, with 13 bases between. Germline V gene lookup returns CDR1 SQVTM and CDR2 ANQGSEA. The CDR3 nucleotides are TGCAGCGTTTCCCTGGGCAGGGACACTGAAGCTTTCTTT. Translating it yields CSVSLGRDTEAFF.

The rearrangement links TRBV30 to TRBJ2-5, with 9 bases aligning to TRBD1. J lost 5 bases, V lost 5 bases, and 6 bases had no gene match. The CDR3 is made up of 13 amino acids. The germline V gene has CDR1 GTSNPN and CDR2 SVGIG (reference sequence). The CDR3 loop reads CAWAGTGIETQYF. The CDR3 DNA sequence: TGTGCCTGGGCCGGGACAGGGATCGAGACCCAGTACTTC.

The CDR3 nucleotides read TGTGCCAGCCGGGGACTAGCGGGGGGAGCAGATACGCAGTATTTT. It codes for CASRGLAGGADTQYF. The chain has TRBV18 and TRBJ2-3, with 15 bases lining up with TRBD2. Germline V gives CDR1 KGHSH, CDR2 LQKENI. The CDR3 is 15 residues long. J gave up 4 bases and V 8 bases, and 4 bases lay outside the gene matches.

The rearrangement joins TRBV9 to TRBJ2-1, with no clear D. Trimming left V 0 bases short and J 0 bases short, with 7 bases between. Germline CDR1 reads SGDLS; CDR2 reads YYNGEE. The CDR3 runs to 15 residues. The CDR3 DNA is TGTGCCAGCAGCGTAGATTCCTCCTCCTACAATGAGCAGTTCTTC. Translated: CASSVDSSSYNEQFF.

The rearrangement uses TRBV18 and TRBJ1-2, with D possibly matching TRBD1 (5 bases). CDR1 and CDR2 (germline): KGHSH, LQKENI. Deletions cut 4 bases from V and 0 bases from J, with 9 bases between. This CDR3 spans 14 amino acids. The CDR3, as DNA: TGTGCCAGCTCACTAGGACACCCTAACTATGGCTACACCTTC. Its translation: CASSLGHPNYGYTF.

The rearrangement uses TRBV16 and TRBJ1-3; no definite D call. V was pared by 4 bases and J by 0 bases, with 10 bases between. This CDR3 is built from 15 residues. Germline lookup yields CDR1 KGHSY and CDR2 FQNENV. Written as DNA, the CDR3 is TGTGCCAGCAGCCCCCCGCCGGGCTCTGGAAACACCATATATTTT. It is translated as CASSPPPGSGNTIYF.

CDR3 sequence reads: CASSQDSGLGLRETQYF. The CDR3 DNA reads TGTGCCAGCAGCCAAGATTCCGGCCTAGGCTTGAGGGAGACCCAGTACTTC. The rearrangement joins TRBV14 to TRBJ2-5; unclear D gene. Germline lookup yields CDR1 SGHDN and CDR2 FVKESK. The V end lost 0 bases, the J end lost 5 bases, and 19 bases lay between the germline ends. This CDR3 comprises 17 residues.

The gene calls are TRBV19 and TRBJ1-5, with 7 bases that match TRBD1. Germline CDR1 LNHDA, CDR2 SQIVND (reference sequence). Trimming cost V 6 bases and J 6 bases; bases outside gene matches: 11. The CDR3 covers 15 residues. In DNA form, the CDR3 reads TGTGCCAGTAGAAGGGAGACCTCAGGGGGTCAGCCCCAGCATTTT. Translating it yields CASRRETSGGQPQHF. The full variable domain, with the rest looked up from reference TRBV19 and TRBJ1-5, is DGGITQSPKYLFRKEGQNVTLSCEQNLNHDAMYWYRQDPGQGLRLIYYSQIVNDFQKGDIAEGYSVSREKKESFPLTVTSAQKNPTAFYLCASRRETSGGQPQHFGDGTRLSIL.

V is TRBV9 and J is TRBJ2-7, with D maybe TRBD2 (6 bases). Trimming removed 4 bases at V and 2 bases at J, with 13 bases between. Germline V gene data show CDR1 as SGDLS and CDR2 as YYNGEE. The CDR3 is made up of 14 amino acids. The CDR3 DNA follows: TGTGCCAGCAGCCCAAGGAGGGGTCCCTACGAGCAGTACTTC. As protein: CASSPRRGPYEQYF. Drawing the rest from reference TRBV9 and TRBJ2-7, the complete variable domain is DSGVTQTPKHLITATGQRVTLRCSPRSGDLSVYWYQQSLDQGLQFLIQYYNGEERAKGNILERFSAQQFPDLHSELNLSSLELGDSALYFCASSPRRGPYEQYFGPGTRLTVT.

The chain joins TRBV18 to TRBJ1-1, with D tentatively TRBD1 (5 bases). The germline V gene has CDR1 KGHSH and CDR2 LQKENI. The CDR3 is 14 amino acids. Trimming removed 1 base from V and 6 bases from J, with 12 bases in between. CDR3 nucleotide sequence: TGTGCCAGCTCACCACTGGACAATCGCGCTGAAGCTTTCTTT. It specifies CASSPLDNRAEAFF.

The rearrangement uses TRBV6-5 and TRBJ1-1, with D perhaps TRBD1 (5 bases). CDR3 size: 14 residues. The germline V gene encodes CDR1 MNHEY and CDR2 SVGAGI. V was pared by 6 bases and J by 4 bases, with 15 bases between. CDR3 DNA sequence: TGTGCCAGCAGGCCGGGGGTGGGTGTCACTGAAGCTTTCTTT. This encodes CASRPGVGVTEAFF.

The genes are TRBV7-9 and TRBJ1-6; TRBD1 agrees at 9 bases. The ends lost 5 bases at V and 2 bases at J; junction bases unmatched: 13. The length of the CDR3 is 19 residues. The germline V gene encodes CDR1 SEHNR and CDR2 FQNEAQ (reference sequence). The DNA for the CDR3 is TGTGCCAGCAGCCCTGGGACAGGGCAGGTTAGGCCCTATAATTCACCCCTCCACTTT. Amino acid sequence: CASSPGTGQVRPYNSPLHF.